These 16 T cell receptor beta chains came from one sample sequenced in a study of cytomegalovirus exposure and HLA in healthy donors. The study ran its PCR with 60 Vbeta and 13 Jbeta primers. Method: immunoSEQ multiplex PCR; TCRdb's copy keeps in-frame clones and lacks some. The data show around 120,000 clones, about 79% seen once. Source material: PBMCs. All receptors derive from a man in his thirties or forties in good health and CMV-seropositive.

This clone came up a few times. The rearrangement joins TRBV15 to TRBJ2-1, with 9 bases lining up with TRBD2. Germline V gives CDR1 LNHNV, CDR2 YYDKDF (reference sequence). The CDR3 contains 16 residues. Trimming cost V 5 bases and J 9 bases; bases outside gene matches: 14. The chain's CDR3 is CATSSRGREGLGEQFF. CDR3 DNA: TGTGCCACCAGCTCCCGGGGGCGGGAGGGCCTTGGTGAGCAGTTCTTC.

The chain couples TRBV21-1 to TRBJ2-1; no DNA check was done on the table's D call, TRBD2. TRBV21-1 is tagged as a pseudogene. There are 15 residues in the CDR3. The CDR3 spells CASSKAGLPHNEQFF. The CDR3 DNA follows: TGTGCCAGCAGCAAAGCAGGACTACCCCACAATGAGCAGTTCTTC.

The chain employs TRBV7-8 and TRBJ1-1; D remains unclear. Deletions cut 5 bases from V and 4 bases from J, with 14 bases between. Germline CDR1 is SGHVS and CDR2 is FQNEAQ. This CDR3 comprises 14 residues. CDR3 nucleotide sequence: TGTGCCAGCAGCCCAAGGGAGGGCGCCACTGAAGCTTTCTTT. It translates to CASSPREGATEAFF.

The chain employs TRBV9 and TRBJ2-1; 7 bases align to TRBD2. The V and J ends lost 2 bases and 10 bases, in that order; junction bases with no gene match: 12. The CDR3 length is 15 residues. CDR1 is SGDLS and CDR2 is YYNGEE in the germline V gene. The CDR3: CASSVRDYPFPEQFF. The DNA of the CDR3 is TGTGCCAGCAGCGTCCGGGACTACCCCTTCCCCGAGCAGTTCTTC.

This chain links TRBV5-4 with TRBJ2-3; 9 bases map to TRBD1. There are 16 residues in the CDR3. With 5 bases clipped from V and 6 bases from J, the junction kept 13 bases outside the gene matches. Per the germline V gene, CDR1 is SGHNT and CDR2 is YYREEE (reference sequence). CDR3 DNA: TGTGCCAGCAGGGATGGGGGGACAGGGTTGGTCGATACGCAGTATTTT. It is translated as CASRDGGTGLVDTQYF.

The rearrangement uses TRBV30 and TRBJ2-2; D call uncertain. V was cut by 1 base and J by 6 bases, with 12 bases left in between. The CDR3 extends over 14 amino acids. CDR1 and CDR2 from the germline V gene are GTSNPN and SVGIG (reference sequence). The CDR3 loop reads CAWSGPLEPGELFF. The CDR3 DNA reads as TGTGCCTGGAGTGGCCCCCTAGAGCCCGGGGAGCTGTTTTTT.

The CDR3 coding sequence is TGTGCCAGCAGCCTCCCTCCTAGTCACAATGAGCAGTTCTTC. This encodes CASSLPPSHNEQFF. This chain links TRBV7-9 with TRBJ2-1; D is unclear. Germline V CDR1 and CDR2: SEHNR, FQNEAQ (reference sequence). V lost 5 bases and J lost 5, with 13 bases in between. This CDR3 comprises 14 residues.

The chain combines TRBV2 with TRBJ2-1; D might be TRBD1 (6 bases). Trimming took 4 bases from V and 4 from J, leaving 8 bases between them. CDR3 size: 13 residues. Germline assignment: CDR1 SNHLY and CDR2 FYNNEI. The CDR3: CASSGGRYNEQFF. The CDR3, as DNA: TGTGCCAGCAGTGGGGGGCGGTACAATGAGCAGTTCTTC.

This clone was picked up a small number of times. The rearrangement uses TRBV5-4 and TRBJ1-1; 7 bases line up with TRBD1. Germline lookup yields CDR1 SGHNT and CDR2 YYREEE (reference sequence). With 4 bases clipped from V and 1 base from J, the junction kept 7 bases outside the gene matches. This CDR3 has 15 amino acids. This chain's CDR3 is CASSLPGQPNTEAFF. CDR3 nucleotide sequence: TGTGCCAGCAGCCTACCGGGACAGCCGAACACTGAAGCTTTCTTT.

The J gene is TRBJ1-6, the V gene TRBV25-1; 7 nucleotides align to TRBD1. Trimming removed 2 bases from V and 9 bases from J; junction bases left unmatched: 7. The CDR3 loop spans 15 amino acids. Germline CDR1 reads MGHDK; CDR2 reads SYGVNS. CDR3 loop: CASSEGAGGLSPLHF. The CDR3 coding sequence is TGTGCCAGCAGTGAAGGGGCAGGGGGGCTTTCACCCCTCCACTTT. Supplemented by reference TRBV25-1 and TRBJ1-6, the full variable domain reads EADIYQTPRYLVIGTGKKITLECSQTMGHDKMYWYQQDPGMELHLIHYSYGVNSTEKGDLSSESTVSRIRTEHFPLTLESARPSHTSQYLCASSEGAGGLSPLHFGNGTRLTVT.

As concerns this clone: The junction departs from germline at one end; a sequencing error may be responsible. The chain is built from TRBV7-7 and TRBJ1-4; the D gene is possibly TRBD1 (5 bases). Germline values: CDR1 SSHAT, CDR2 FNYEAQ (reference sequence). The CDR3 sequence is 14 residues long. CDR3 sequence: CASSLFQGDEKLFF. In DNA form, the CDR3 reads TGTGCTAGCAGCTTATTTCAGGGTGATGAAAAACTGTTTTTT.

V and J are TRBV12-5 and TRBJ1-4; D is uncertain. Germline V gene sequence: CDR1 LGHNT, CDR2 FRNRAP. CDR3 length equals 12 residues. The CDR3 DNA is TGTGCCGCCAAGGCGAGGAATGAAAAACTGTTTTTT. Its protein is CAAKARNEKLFF.

A word on this clone: A junction boundary mismatches the germline segment, possibly from a read error. The same CDR3 can be traced to other DNA sequences in this sample. This chain links TRBV7-7 with TRBJ2-5; D is possibly TRBD1 (5 bases). The CDR3 is 14 residues long. Germline CDR1 is SSHAT and CDR2 is FNYEAQ (reference sequence). The CDR3 nucleotides read TGTGCTAGCAGCTTCGGGCAGGGCGGCGAGACCCAGTACTTC. Encoded protein: CASSFGQGGETQYF.

The genes are TRBV11-2 and TRBJ2-2, with TRBD2 matching 7 bases. Germline CDR1 is SGHAT and CDR2 is FQNNGV. The CDR3 consists of 16 residues. V trimming: 3 bases; J trimming: 1 base; junction bases outside the gene matches: 5. CDR3 nucleotide sequence: TGTGCCAGCAGCTTTCAGATAGCGGGGAACACCGGGGAGCTGTTTTTT. Encoded protein: CASSFQIAGNTGELFF.

V and J are TRBV28 and TRBJ1-2, with TRBD1 identical over 9 bases. CDR3 size: 14 residues. The germline V gene encodes CDR1 MDHEN and CDR2 SYDVKM. V shed 6 bases, J shed 8 bases, and the junction held 10 bases outside the gene matches. The CDR3 loop is CASRKQGAGGGYTF. The CDR3 DNA sequence: TGTGCCAGCAGGAAACAGGGGGCCGGGGGAGGCTACACCTTC.

This clone was detected once. The chain is built from TRBV30 and TRBJ2-1, with TRBD1 matching over 9 bases. The V segment lost 3 bases and the J segment 8 bases; nucleotides outside the gene matches: 5. Looked up from germline, CDR1 is GTSNPN and CDR2 is SVGIG (reference sequence). This CDR3 contains 13 residues. The CDR3 nucleotides read TGTGCCTGGAGGACAGGGGGGAAGGATGAGCAGTTCTTC. Amino acid sequence: CAWRTGGKDEQFF.